Sequencing of this T cell receptor (beta chain) was carried out in a study of blood T cells in healthy people across ages. In germline, CDR1 is MDHEN, CDR2 SYDVKM. The CDR3 length is 13 residues. Trimming removed 7 bases at V and 7 bases at J, with 13 bases between. The second PCR ran about 6 to 12 cycles with a sample-barcoded 5' primer and J-beta primers. TCRdb reanalysed the 5' RACE reads using MiXCR and keeps one entry per CDR3 protein. The table lists 1.8 million or so distinct CDR3 sequences, about two fifths of them singletons, with 23% in the top ten. The chain carries TRBV28 and TRBJ1-4, with no clear D. This clonotype was sampled from a human donor in good health. What was sequenced was blood. CDR3 sequence reads: CASNSVGGEKLFF. The CDR3, as DNA: TGTGCCAGCAACTCAGTAGGAGGTGAAAAACTGTTTTTT.